The rows below give T cell receptor beta chains drawn from one sample of a study of beta chain features in type 1 diabetes. Assay used: immunoSEQ multiplex PCR; TCRdb lists only in-frame clones, some missing. This table holds fewer than 350,000 clones, about 15% found once. Material: naive CD4+ T cells from blood. The receptors derive from a man aged 18-30 years with type 1 diabetes. Each CDR3 is given with its conserved first and last residue. D genes are given only for firm matches. For some rows the clone size is stated as once, few or many, or as a class when expanded; others skip it.

d_call	v_call	j_call	clone_size	cdr3_aa	cdr3_nt
TRBD1	TRBV30	TRBJ1-5	.	CAWSLGTGYQPQHF	TGTGCCTGGAGTCTCGGGACAGGGTATCAGCCCCAGCATTTT
TRBD2	TRBV5-4	TRBJ2-3	.	CASSPGGVVSTDTQYF	TGTGCCAGCAGCCCTGGGGGGGTTGTTAGCACAGATACGCAGTATTTT
TRBD2	TRBV14	TRBJ2-3	.	CASSPAGLTTDTQYF	TGTGCCAGCAGCCCAGCGGGATTAACCACAGATACGCAGTATTTT
.	TRBV21-1	TRBJ2-5	.	CASSNGTGEETQYF	TGTGCCAGCAGCAACGGGACGGGGGAAGAGACCCAGTACTTC
.	TRBV6-5	TRBJ2-6	.	CASSPTGSGANVLTF	TGTGCCAGCAGCCCGACAGGCTCTGGGGCCAACGTCCTGACTTTC
.	TRBV29-1	TRBJ2-2	.	CSVERGGTGELFF	TGCAGCGTTGAGAGGGGAGGCACCGGGGAGCTGTTTTTT
TRBD2	TRBV7-2	TRBJ2-5	few	CASSLTSGRRETQYF	TGTGCCAGCAGCTTGACTAGCGGGAGACGAGAGACCCAGTACTTC
.	TRBV9	TRBJ2-4	few	CASSVGGGQSIQYF	TGTGCCAGCAGCGTAGGGGGGGGGCAGAGCATTCAGTACTTC
TRBD2	TRBV30	TRBJ2-5	few	CAWGTGTSGLETQYF	TGTGCCTGGGGGACCGGGACTAGCGGTTTGGAGACCCAGTACTTC
.	TRBV7-9	TRBJ2-2	few	CASSLPVLNTGELFF	TGTGCCAGCAGCTTACCAGTTTTGAACACCGGGGAGCTGTTTTTT
.	TRBV30	TRBJ1-1	once	CAWSVQGLGEAFF	TGTGCCTGGAGTGTACAGGGTTTGGGTGAAGCTTTCTTT
TRBD2	TRBV10-3	TRBJ2-7	.	CAISPQGSVPKAGLAGVSYEQYF	TGTGCCATCAGCCCACAGGGGTCCGTCCCGAAGGCTGGACTAGCGGGAGTTAGCTACGAGCAGTACTTC
.	TRBV5-4	TRBJ2-3	few	CASSWRASSTDTQYF	TGTGCCAGCAGCTGGCGGGCCTCTAGCACAGATACGCAGTATTTT
.	TRBV5-1	TRBJ2-5	.	CASSTGSYQETQYF	TGCGCCAGCAGCACCGGTTCGTACCAAGAGACCCAGTACTTC
TRBD1	TRBV28	TRBJ2-7	few	CASRSGTGGSEQYF	TGTGCCAGCCGCTCCGGGACAGGGGGTAGCGAGCAGTACTTC
TRBD1	TRBV7-6	TRBJ2-3	.	CASSPGQVPDTQYF	TGTGCCAGCAGCCCAGGACAGGTTCCCGATACGCAGTATTTT
TRBD1	TRBV13	TRBJ2-7	few	CASSFPGGRYEQYF	TGTGCCAGCAGCTTTCCAGGGGGCCGGTACGAGCAGTACTTC
.	TRBV15	TRBJ1-6	few	CATSTRVMSSYNSPLHF	TGTGCCACCAGCACACGGGTAATGAGCTCCTATAATTCACCCCTCCACTTT
TRBD2	TRBV5-1	TRBJ2-1	.	CASSFVIIAGSYNEQFF	TGCGCCAGCAGCTTCGTCATAATAGCGGGGTCCTACAATGAGCAGTTCTTC
.	TRBV7-9	TRBJ2-7	few	CASSLPGGRGSIEQYF	TGTGCCAGCAGTCTCCCCGGCGGACGGGGGAGTATCGAGCAGTACTTC
.	TRBV11-2	TRBJ1-1	few	CASSLSGNMNTEAFF	TGTGCCAGCAGCTTATCCGGGAATATGAACACTGAAGCTTTCTTT
.	TRBV14	TRBJ2-3	few	CASSQVLAYTDTQYF	TGTGCCAGCAGCCAAGTCCTAGCCTACACAGATACGCAGTATTTT
.	TRBV7-9	TRBJ2-2	.	CASSLDAWASNTGELFF	TGTGCCAGCAGCTTAGATGCATGGGCGTCAAACACCGGGGAGCTGTTTTTT
.	TRBV27	TRBJ2-3	.	CASSLSPGSDTQYF	TGTGCCAGCAGTTTATCGCCAGGGTCGGATACGCAGTATTTT
.	TRBV19	TRBJ1-5	.	CATRTSKPQHF	TGTGCCACAAGAACGAGTAAGCCCCAGCATTTT
.	TRBV9	TRBJ2-5	few	CASSVGLRETQYF	TGTGCCAGCAGCGTAGGACTGAGGGAGACCCAGTACTTC
TRBD2	TRBV9	TRBJ2-4	.	CASSVDAAGEVYF	TGTGCCAGCAGCGTAGATGCGGCGGGGGAAGTGTACTTC
.	TRBV7-7	TRBJ2-7	few	CASSLLFLAGPGSYEQYF	TGTGCCAGCAGCTTACTTTTCTTGGCGGGGCCTGGCTCCTACGAGCAGTACTTC
TRBD2	TRBV30	TRBJ2-6	.	CAWTGGTSGSSGANVLTF	TGTGCCTGGACTGGGGGGACTAGCGGGAGCTCTGGGGCCAACGTCCTGACTTTC
.	TRBV29-1	TRBJ1-3	.	CSVEAGYSGNTIYF	TGCAGCGTTGAAGCAGGGTACTCTGGAAACACCATATATTTT
TRBD1	TRBV29-1	TRBJ2-7	few	CSVELRLVGDRGVWEREQYF	TGCAGCGTTGAATTGAGGCTGGTAGGGGACAGAGGGGTATGGGAGCGCGAGCAGTACTTC
.	TRBV5-1	TRBJ2-2	few	CASSLQGRDTGELFF	TGCGCCAGCAGCTTGCAGGGGCGGGACACCGGGGAGCTGTTTTTT
TRBD2	TRBV29-1	TRBJ2-3	.	CSTSSSFLAGGGNTQYF	TGCAGCACTTCATCCTCGTTTTTAGCGGGAGGGGGAAATACGCAGTATTTT
TRBD1	TRBV5-6	TRBJ1-6	.	CASSFIGGDRGGNSPLHF	TGTGCCAGCAGCTTTATTGGGGGGGACAGGGGAGGAAACTCACCCCTCCACTTT
TRBD1	TRBV28	TRBJ1-4	few	CASTLGQGREKLFF	TGTGCCAGCACCCTGGGACAGGGGAGAGAAAAACTGTTTTTT
TRBD1	TRBV18	TRBJ2-7	.	CASSPRTGYSYEQYF	TGTGCCAGCTCACCAAGGACAGGGTACTCCTACGAGCAGTACTTC
TRBD2	TRBV29-1	TRBJ2-5	few	CSVAGTSGGLPYF	TGCAGCGTCGCCGGGACTAGCGGGGGGCTTCCGTACTTC
TRBD2	TRBV9	TRBJ2-5	few	CASSERSAGPETQYF	TGTGCCAGCAGCGAACGCTCAGCGGGGCCAGAGACCCAGTACTTC
.	TRBV29-1	TRBJ2-3	few	CSVALTGGSTDTQYF	TGCAGCGTTGCCCTGACAGGAGGTAGCACAGATACGCAGTATTTT
.	TRBV7-2	TRBJ2-1	few	CASRYPGGTYNEQFF	TGTGCCAGCAGATACCCCGGGGGTACCTACAATGAGCAGTTCTTC